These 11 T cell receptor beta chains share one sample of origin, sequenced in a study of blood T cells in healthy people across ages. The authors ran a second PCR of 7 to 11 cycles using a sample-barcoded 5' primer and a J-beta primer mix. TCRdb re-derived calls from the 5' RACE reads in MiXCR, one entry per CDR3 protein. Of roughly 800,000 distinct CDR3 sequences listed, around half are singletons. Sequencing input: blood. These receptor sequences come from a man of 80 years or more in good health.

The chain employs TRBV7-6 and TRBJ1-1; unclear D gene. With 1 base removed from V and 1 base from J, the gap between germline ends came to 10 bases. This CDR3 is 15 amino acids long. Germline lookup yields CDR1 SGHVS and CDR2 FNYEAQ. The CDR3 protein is CASSLVTGGNTEAFF. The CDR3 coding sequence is TGTGCCAGCAGCTTAGTGACGGGAGGGAACACTGAAGCTTTCTTT.

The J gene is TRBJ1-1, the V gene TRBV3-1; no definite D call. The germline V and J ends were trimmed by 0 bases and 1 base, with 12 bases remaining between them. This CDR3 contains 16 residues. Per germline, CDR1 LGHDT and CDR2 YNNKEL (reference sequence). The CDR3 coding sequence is TGTGCCAGCAGCCAAGATCCTAGACCCACGAACACTGAAGCTTTCTTT. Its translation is CASSQDPRPTNTEAFF.

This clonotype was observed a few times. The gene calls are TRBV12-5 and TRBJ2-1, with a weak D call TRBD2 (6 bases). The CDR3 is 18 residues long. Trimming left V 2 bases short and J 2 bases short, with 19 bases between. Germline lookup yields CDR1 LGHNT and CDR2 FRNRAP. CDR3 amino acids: CASGLPPGLAKTYNEQFF. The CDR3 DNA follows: TGTGCTAGTGGTTTGCCCCCCGGGCTAGCGAAAACCTACAATGAGCAGTTCTTC.

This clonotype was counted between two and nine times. This CDR3 reads CASRPATGANVLTF. DNA for the CDR3: TGTGCCAGCAGACCAGCTACCGGGGCCAACGTCCTGACTTTC. The gene calls are TRBV11-1 and TRBJ2-6, with D unclear. CDR1 and CDR2 (germline): SGHAT, FQDESV (reference sequence). V gave up 6 bases and J gave up 4 bases, with 10 bases separating them. This CDR3 is built from 14 residues.

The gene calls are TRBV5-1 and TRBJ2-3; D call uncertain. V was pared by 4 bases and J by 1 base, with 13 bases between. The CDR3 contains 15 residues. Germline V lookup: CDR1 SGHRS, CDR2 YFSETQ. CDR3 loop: CASSPRTVGTDTQYF. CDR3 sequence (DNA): TGCGCCAGCAGCCCTAGGACGGTCGGCACAGATACGCAGTATTTT.

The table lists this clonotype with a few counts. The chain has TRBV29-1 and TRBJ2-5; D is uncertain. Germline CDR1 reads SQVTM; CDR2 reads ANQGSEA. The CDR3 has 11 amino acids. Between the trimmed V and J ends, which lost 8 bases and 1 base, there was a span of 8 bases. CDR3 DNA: TGCAGCTGCCGGGTCCAAGAGACCCAGTACTTC. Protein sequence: CSCRVQETQYF.

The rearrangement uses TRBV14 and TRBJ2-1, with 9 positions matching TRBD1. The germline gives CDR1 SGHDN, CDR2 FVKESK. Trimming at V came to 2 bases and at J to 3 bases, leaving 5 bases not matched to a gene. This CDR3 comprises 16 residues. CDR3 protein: CASSQRGTGLYNEQFF. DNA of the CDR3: TGTGCCAGCAGCCAAAGGGGGACAGGGCTCTACAATGAGCAGTTCTTC.

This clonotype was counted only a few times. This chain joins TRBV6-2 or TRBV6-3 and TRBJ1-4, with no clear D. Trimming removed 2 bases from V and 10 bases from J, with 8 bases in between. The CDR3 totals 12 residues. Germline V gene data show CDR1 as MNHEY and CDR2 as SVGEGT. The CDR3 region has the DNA TGTGCCAGCAGTTACCCGGATGTAAAACTGTTTTTT. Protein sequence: CASSYPDVKLFF.

The CDR3 DNA is TGTGCCAGCAGCCGCCTCGACAACTCCTACGAGCAGTACTTC. As protein: CASSRLDNSYEQYF. The V gene is TRBV6-6, the J gene TRBJ2-4; D remains unclear. The closer fit of TRBJ2-7 to the DNA end suggests the J call may be wrong. This CDR3 contains 14 residues. CDR1 and CDR2 (germline): MNHNY, SVGAGI (reference sequence).

CDR3 DNA sequence: TGTGCCAGCAGTTACTCGGGAGGAGCTAGAAGCACAGATACGCAGTATTTT. It specifies CASSYSGGARSTDTQYF. The gene calls are TRBV6-5 and TRBJ2-3, with TRBD2 as a possible D gene (6 bases). The CDR3 is made up of 17 amino acids. From germline, CDR1 is MNHEY and CDR2 SVGAGI. V dropped 0 bases and J dropped 0 bases, with 13 bases sitting between them.

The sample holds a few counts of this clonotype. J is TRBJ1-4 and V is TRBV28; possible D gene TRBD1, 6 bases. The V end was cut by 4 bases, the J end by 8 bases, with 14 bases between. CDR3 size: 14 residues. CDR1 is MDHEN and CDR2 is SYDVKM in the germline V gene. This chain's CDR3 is CASSWGGAREKLFF. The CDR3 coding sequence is TGTGCCAGCAGTTGGGGGGGGGCGAGAGAAAAACTGTTTTTT.